The clone carrying this T cell receptor (beta chain) was seen a few times. Antigen: not known. The V and J ends lost 2 bases and 6 bases, in that order; junction bases with no gene match: 19. The V gene's germline CDR1 is SGHVS and CDR2 FNYEAQ. The CDR3 consists of 21 residues. This sample was taken from a study of cytomegalovirus exposure and HLA in healthy donors. Study observations and caveats: The authors enumerated over 150 TCR beta chains as linked to cytomegalovirus. It was reported that the classifier diagnosed cytomegalovirus status with high specificity and sensitivity in both the original and validation cohorts.

PCR was performed using 60 Vbeta and 13 Jbeta primers. In the source study's methods: Around 12 million of 80 million or so unique TCR beta chains were shared, per a later count. Profiling relied on immunoSEQ multiplex PCR, and the TCRdb table lists in-frame clones only, not all of them. D and trimming were read from the DNA, whereas the V and J calls and clone size are those reported in that table. The table shows about 110,000 clones, with less than 80% occurring only once. The sample consisted of PBMCs. The clonotype comes from a man between 25 and 39 years old in good health and CMV-seronegative. This chain joins TRBV7-6 and TRBJ2-1; 13 bases align to TRBD2. The CDR3 sequence is CASSLKGGTSGIITGPNEQFF. In DNA form, the CDR3 reads TGTGCCAGCAGCTTAAAAGGGGGGACTAGCGGGATCATTACGGGCCCCAATGAGCAGTTCTTC.